This note documents a single T cell receptor (beta chain) sequence. For recovered donors of Cohort 3, there were two negative PCRs, clearance, or symptom resolution. The protocol was immunoSEQ multiplex PCR, while the TCRdb copy is restricted to in-frame clones and leaves out a portion. The sample yields under 250,000 clones, under 90% seen once. This CDR3 has 15 residues. The J segment lost 0 bases and the V segment lost 5 bases, leaving 7 bases of the junction unmatched. Germline CDR1 is MNHEY and CDR2 is SMNVEV (reference sequence). This sample is drawn from a study of blood T cell repertoires in COVID-19. On the study more broadly: Sites across the United States, Italy and Spain contributed samples from acute and convalescent COVID-19. PBMCs, B-cell-depleted T cells, or T cells were the source of the cDNA or gDNA that made up the material.

Sequencing was done on a sample of PBMCs or T cells enriched from blood (not recorded which). This receptor was taken from a man aged 35 to 55 who had recovered from COVID-19. The gene calls are TRBV27 and TRBJ2-7; the match to TRBD2 covers 7 bases. Written as DNA, the CDR3 is TGTGCCAGCAGTCCGATAGCGGGCAGCTCCTACGAGCAGTACTTC. This translates into CASSPIAGSSYEQYF.